The present T cell receptor (beta chain) was sequenced within a study of cytomegalovirus exposure and HLA in healthy donors. Only in-frame clones appear in the TCRdb table, and some are missing; sequencing was by immunoSEQ multiplex PCR. Of some 180,000 clones in the sample, roughly 86% were seen once. Concerning this clone: Antigen unknown.

The study's findings and limits: Cytomegalovirus-associated status was assigned to about 150 TCR beta chains.

V lost 1 base to trimming and J lost 0 bases, with 13 bases between them. The CDR3 covers 16 residues. The donors were part of the roughly 130-subject validation cohort, which stood apart from the roughly 680-subject first cohort. This chain uses TRBV23-1 with TRBJ2-7; D is possibly TRBD2 (5 bases). TRBV23-1 belongs to the ORF category, with a function that is uncertain. The sequence was obtained from a man younger than 45 in good health and CMV-seropositive. Sequencing used PBMCs. DNA of the CDR3: TGCGCCAGCAGTCAATATCCTCCGGGGTCCTCCTACGAGCAGTACTTC. Translating it yields CASSQYPPGSSYEQYF.